The 27 T cell receptor beta chains given below trace back to one sample, sequenced in a study of read filtering for tumor transcriptome and immune sequencing. From 300 to 400 ng of RNA, a library with molecular barcoded alpha/delta and beta/gamma adaptors was made. TCRdb independently ran MiXCR on the reads; one entry per CDR3 protein. Of over 25,000 distinct CDR3 sequences listed, roughly 14% are singletons. The material sequenced was a population of CD138-negative cells sorted from bone marrow. These receptors were obtained from a donor over 35 with multiple myeloma.

This clonotype appeared many times. The CDR3 sequence is CASSEAMGTGELFF. CDR3 nucleotide sequence: TGTGCCAGCAGTGAAGCAATGGGGACCGGGGAGCTGTTTTTT. The rearrangement joins TRBV6-1 to TRBJ2-2; D unresolved. CDR1 is MNHNS and CDR2 is SASEGT in the germline V gene. Trimming shortened V by 0 bases and J by 5 bases, and 7 bases separated the two germline ends. The CDR3 loop spans 14 amino acids.

In regard to this clonotype: A single base separates this from a much larger clone, so it may be a read error. The V and J genes are TRBV5-5 and TRBJ1-1; D is possibly TRBD1 (5 bases). Germline V lookup: CDR1 SGHKS, CDR2 YYEKEE (reference sequence). This CDR3 region has 15 residues. CDR3 sequence (DNA): TGTGCCAGCAGCTTGTCGGCGGGGCTGAACGCTGAAGCTTTCTTT. Protein: CASSLSAGLNAEAFF.

Many counts were recorded for this clonotype. This chain uses TRBV13 with TRBJ2-5; 11 positions match TRBD2. Unmatched junction bases numbered 6, after V lost 2 bases and J lost 4 bases. Germline-derived CDR1 and CDR2 are PRHDT and FYEKMQ (reference sequence). The CDR3 covers 16 residues. The CDR3 protein is CASSLKLGTSGETQYF. DNA for the CDR3: TGTGCCAGCAGCTTAAAACTCGGGACTAGCGGAGAGACCCAGTACTTC.

This clonotype was counted at least ten times. This chain joins TRBV7-2 and TRBJ2-7; no clear D. V was trimmed by 1 base and J by 5 bases, leaving 12 bases between them. Germline values: CDR1 SGHTA, CDR2 FQGNSA. The CDR3 has 14 residues. CDR3 sequence: CASSLGPTYDEQYF. CDR3 bases: TGTGCCAGCAGCTTAGGGCCCACGTACGACGAGCAGTACTTC.

This clonotype was counted many times. V and J are TRBV29-1 and TRBJ2-6; D remains ambiguous. Trimming took off 1 base at V and 0 bases at J, with 4 bases between the two ends. CDR1 SQVTM and CDR2 ANQGSEA come from the germline V gene. There are 14 residues in the CDR3. The CDR3 here is CSVEANSGANVLTF. As DNA, the CDR3 is TGCAGCGTTGAAGCCAACTCTGGGGCCAACGTCCTGACTTTC.

This clonotype was counted ten times or more. The CDR3 bases are TGTGCCAGCAGCCAAGGGGTTAACACCGGGGAGCTGTTTTTT. This translates into CASSQGVNTGELFF. The chain recombines TRBV3-1 with TRBJ2-2; D unclear. Germline V CDR1 and CDR2: LGHDT, YNNKEL (reference sequence). The V and J ends lost 1 base and 2 bases respectively, with 5 bases between them. The CDR3 contains 14 residues.

Points on this clonotype: A far larger clone is only one base removed, so a read error is likely. The CDR3 spells CASTPMEGFNEQFF. The CDR3 coding sequence is TGTGCCAGCACCCCAATGGAGGGTTTCAATGAGCAGTTCTTC. The chain is built from TRBV7-6 and TRBJ2-1; D is possibly TRBD2 (6 bases). The V gene's germline CDR1 is SGHVS and CDR2 FNYEAQ. The CDR3 covers 14 residues. Trimming cost V 7 bases and J 6 bases, with 16 bases left between them.

This clonotype has ten or more counts. The chain links TRBV29-1 to TRBJ2-1; D is possibly TRBD2 (6 bases). The germline V gene encodes CDR1 SQVTM and CDR2 ANQGSEA. Trimming stripped 4 bases from V and 2 bases from J, with 18 bases between. This CDR3 has 16 amino acids. The CDR3 spells CSVVGGAGITYNEQFF. CDR3 nucleotide sequence: TGCAGCGTTGTGGGGGGAGCAGGTATCACCTACAATGAGCAGTTCTTC.

This clonotype was observed at least ten times. V and J are TRBV9 and TRBJ2-3; a weak D match, TRBD1 (6 bases). Germline lookup yields CDR1 SGDLS and CDR2 YYNGEE. Trimming removed 0 bases at V and 5 bases at J, with 13 bases between. The CDR3 length is 15 residues. CDR3 region: CASSVEVGAGDTQYF. As DNA, the CDR3 is TGTGCCAGCAGCGTAGAAGTGGGGGCAGGAGATACGCAGTATTTT.

Ten or more counts support this clonotype. The chain links TRBV7-8 to TRBJ1-1; no clear D gene. The V gene's germline CDR1 is SGHVS and CDR2 FQNEAQ. The CDR3 covers 11 residues. The germline V and J ends were trimmed by 1 base and 3 bases, with 0 bases remaining between them. CDR3 in amino acids: CASSLDTEAFF. The CDR3, as DNA: TGTGCCAGCAGCTTAGACACTGAAGCTTTCTTT.

This clonotype was picked up many times. The rearrangement uses TRBV5-6 and TRBJ1-1, with 7 bases aligning to TRBD1. The length of the CDR3 is 15 residues. Germline trimming cut 2 bases from V and 0 bases from J; bases unmatched to any gene: 4. Germline V gene sequence: CDR1 SGHDT, CDR2 YYEEEE. CDR3 sequence: CASSFTGAMNTEAFF. For the CDR3, the DNA is TGTGCCAGCAGCTTCACAGGGGCGATGAACACTGAAGCTTTCTTT. Filled out from reference TRBV5-6 and TRBJ1-1, the complete variable domain reads DAGVTQSPTHLIKTRGQQVTLRCSPKSGHDTVSWYQQALGQGPQFIFQYYEEEERQRGNFPDRFSGHQFPNYSSELNVNALLLGDSALYLCASSFTGAMNTEAFFGQGTRLTVV.

This clonotype turned up a few times. The chain couples TRBV7-9 to TRBJ2-5; the D call may be TRBD1 or TRBD2 (5 bases each). This CDR3 contains 16 residues. V was shortened by 2 bases and J by 5 bases, with 18 bases between the two germline ends. Germline lookup yields CDR1 SEHNR and CDR2 FQNEAQ (reference sequence). The CDR3 coding sequence is TGTGCCAGCAGCTTATACTCGGGACCCGGGAAGGAGACCCAGTACTTC. Its protein product is CASSLYSGPGKETQYF.

The sample holds many counts of this clonotype. V gene TRBV5-1 combines with J gene TRBJ1-5; perhaps TRBD1 as D (6 bases). The CDR3 consists of 15 residues. Germline V CDR1 and CDR2: SGHRS, YFSETQ. With 0 bases removed from V and 3 bases from J, the gap between germline ends came to 10 bases. Here the CDR3 reads CASSLVGAYNQPQHF. The CDR3 nucleotides read TGCGCCAGCAGCTTGGTGGGGGCTTACAATCAGCCCCAGCATTTT.

This clonotype was detected many times. This chain links TRBV7-2 with TRBJ2-3; 13 bases are shared with TRBD2. This CDR3 has 18 residues. J gave up 4 bases and V 3 bases, and 10 bases lay outside the gene matches. The germline V gene has CDR1 SGHTA and CDR2 FQGNSA. CDR3: CASSFPTSGRPGADTQYF. The DNA for the CDR3 is TGTGCCAGCAGCTTCCCGACTAGCGGGAGGCCAGGGGCAGATACGCAGTATTTT.

Ten or more counts support this clonotype. The rearrangement uses TRBV19 and TRBJ2-5; TRBD2 agrees at 13 bases. CDR3 length equals 16 residues. V was clipped by 5 bases and J by 5 bases; unmatched bases: 8. Germline V lookup: CDR1 LNHDA, CDR2 SQIVND (reference sequence). The CDR3 DNA sequence: TGTGCCAGTAGTTCAGGACTAGCGGGAGCCCGGGAGACCCAGTACTTC. Protein product: CASSSGLAGARETQYF.

This clonotype was seen more than once but under ten times. Given a much more abundant clone one base away, this may be a read error. The chain is built from TRBV20-1 and TRBJ2-1; 13 bases agree with TRBD2. CDR1 and CDR2 from the germline V gene are DFQATT and SNEGSKA (reference sequence). The CDR3 extends over 14 amino acids. The CDR3: CSAGLAGAANERFF. The CDR3 DNA reads as TGCAGTGCAGGACTAGCGGGAGCTGCCAATGAGCGGTTCTTC.

This clonotype came up many times. The chain employs TRBV28 and TRBJ2-7, with TRBD1 as a possible D gene (6 bases). The CDR3 has 15 amino acids. Germline lookup yields CDR1 MDHEN and CDR2 SYDVKM. The V gene lost 6 bases and the J gene lost 2 bases, with 17 bases spanning the gap. The CDR3: CASSLTGDWAYEQYF. The CDR3 DNA follows: TGTGCCAGCAGCCTGACAGGAGACTGGGCCTACGAGCAGTACTTC.

The V call is TRBV10-3, the J call TRBJ1-2; the D is unclear. The CDR3 is 16 amino acids. Trimming shortened V by 3 bases and J by 1 base, and 15 bases separated the two germline ends. Germline CDR1 reads ENHRY; CDR2 reads SYGVKD. CDR3 region: CAISESPPTVNYGYTF. The CDR3 DNA reads as TGTGCCATCAGTGAATCCCCCCCAACAGTTAACTATGGCTACACCTTC.

This clonotype is a singleton in its sample. Its ends do not fully match the called genes, so a read error is possible. The V gene is TRBV6-5, the J gene TRBJ2-7; 7 nucleotides align to TRBD2. The CDR3 is 15 amino acids. Germline V gene sequence: CDR1 MNHEY, CDR2 SVGAGI. The CDR3 is CARSYPRERTCEQYF. As DNA, the CDR3 is TGTGCCAGAAGTTACCCGCGGGAGAGAACCTGCGAGCAGTACTTC.

Turning to this clonotype: A much larger clone is a single base away; this may be a read error. J is TRBJ2-6 and V is TRBV5-1, with D uncertain. Germline loops: CDR1 SGHRS, CDR2 YFSETQ. This CDR3 region has 15 residues. Trimming left V 3 bases short and J 2 bases short, with 9 bases between. The CDR3 here is CASSSKAAGANVLTF. CDR3 bases: TGCGCCAGCAGCTCCAAAGCCGCTGGGGCCAACGTCCTGACTTTC. Drawing the rest from reference TRBV5-1 and TRBJ2-6, the complete variable domain is KAGVTQTPRYLIKTRGQQVTLSCSPISGHRSVSWYQQTPGQGLQFLFEYFSETQRNKGNFPGRFSGRQFSNSRSEMNVSTLELGDSALYLCASSSKAAGANVLTFGAGSRLTVL.

For this clonotype: A far larger clone is only one base removed, so a read error is likely. The chain employs TRBV5-1 and TRBJ2-1; D remains unclear. CDR1 is SGHRS, CDR2 YFSETQ, per germline. This CDR3 region has 12 residues. This CDR3 reads CASSSSRNEQFF. Written as DNA, the CDR3 is TGTGCCAGCAGCTCCTCTAGAAATGAGCAGTTCTTC.

This clonotype was seen repeatedly, ten times or more. J is TRBJ2-7 and V is TRBV28; D might be TRBD1 or TRBD2, each matching 6 bases. The V and J ends lost 6 bases and 7 bases respectively, with 16 bases between them. This CDR3 spans 13 amino acids. CDR1 MDHEN and CDR2 SYDVKM come from the germline V gene. CDR3 in amino acids: CASRLPGGAEQYF. CDR3 nucleotides: TGTGCCAGCAGACTGCCCGGGGGCGCGGAGCAGTACTTC.

CDR3 in DNA: TGTGCCAGCAGATTCGGGGGGGGGGGGACCCAGTACTTC. Protein: CASRFGGGGTQYF. The rearrangement links TRBV6-1 to TRBJ2-5; TRBD2 matches 8 bases. Losses at the gene ends were 6 bases for V and 7 bases for J; bases not matched to a gene: 7. Germline CDR1 reads MNHNS; CDR2 reads SASEGT. The CDR3 has 13 amino acids.

This clonotype was observed many times. The rearrangement links TRBV7-6 to TRBJ2-1; tentative D call: TRBD2 (6 bases). The V end lost 1 base, the J end lost 6 bases, and 16 bases lay between the germline ends. CDR1 is SGHVS, CDR2 FNYEAQ, per germline. This CDR3 spans 16 amino acids. CDR3 protein: CASSLELPSEGNEQFF. The CDR3 nucleotides read TGTGCCAGCAGCTTAGAGTTGCCTAGCGAGGGCAATGAGCAGTTCTTC.

Sample share makes this clonotype medium-sized (0.01 to 0.1%). The gene calls are TRBV20-1 and TRBJ2-1; either TRBD1 or TRBD2 may fit D (5 bases each). Trimming stripped 5 bases from V and 10 bases from J, with 21 bases between. Germline CDR1 DFQATT, CDR2 SNEGSKA (reference sequence). This CDR3 comprises 14 residues. In DNA form, the CDR3 reads TGCAGTGCTGTCCGGGACGGAACCTTCGGGGAGCAGTTCTTC. This sequence encodes CSAVRDGTFGEQFF.

This clonotype was detected many times. The chain carries TRBV9 and TRBJ2-1; 7 bases are a match to TRBD1. Germline lookup yields CDR1 SGDLS and CDR2 YYNGEE. The CDR3 is made up of 16 amino acids. Trimming removed 0 bases from V and 9 bases from J; junction bases left unmatched: 12. The CDR3 sequence: CASSVETGTAVSEQFF. The CDR3 DNA sequence: TGTGCCAGCAGCGTAGAGACCGGGACAGCCGTTAGTGAGCAGTTCTTC.

Comments on this clonotype: A read error is the likely source, as a far larger clone sits one nucleotide away. Since no conserved phenylalanine or tryptophan closes the CDR3, a read error is the likely cause. The V gene is TRBV11-2, the J gene TRBJ1-1, with D hard to call. The CDR3 spans 13 residues. Germline CDR1 and CDR2: SGHAT and FQNNGV. V lost 3 bases, J lost 5 bases, and 10 bases lay in between. The CDR3 nucleotides read TGTGCCAGCAGCTTTCCTGAATCGACTGAAGCTTTCTCT. Protein product: CASSFPESTEAFS.